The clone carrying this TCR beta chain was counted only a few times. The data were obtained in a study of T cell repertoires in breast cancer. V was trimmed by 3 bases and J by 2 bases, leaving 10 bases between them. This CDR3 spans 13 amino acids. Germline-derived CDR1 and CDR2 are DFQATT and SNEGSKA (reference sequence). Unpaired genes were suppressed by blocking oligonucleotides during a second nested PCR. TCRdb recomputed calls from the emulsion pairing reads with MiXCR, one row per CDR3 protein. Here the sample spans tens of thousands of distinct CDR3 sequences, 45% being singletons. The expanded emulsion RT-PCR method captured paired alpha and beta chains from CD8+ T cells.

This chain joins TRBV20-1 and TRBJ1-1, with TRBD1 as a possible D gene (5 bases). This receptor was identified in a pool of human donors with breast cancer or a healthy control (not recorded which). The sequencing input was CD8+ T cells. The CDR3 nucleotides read TGCAGTGCTAGTCAGGGTTACAACACTGAAGCTTTCTTT. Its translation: CSASQGYNTEAFF.